This T cell receptor beta chain is drawn from a study of CD8+ T cells in alopecia areata. As for the study in general: A regimen of oral tofacitinib, 5 to 10 mg twice daily, was given to treated patients.

About this clone itself: Its target is unknown.

Study-wide results and limits: Among the cells sequenced in scalp samples are also the resident alphabeta T cells of normal skin.

Investigators isolated RNA and reverse transcribed it into cDNA to act as the sequencing template. Here immunoSEQ multiplex PCR was the method, and the copy in TCRdb shows in-frame clones only, minus some. Of roughly 250,000 clones in the sample, around two thirds were seen once. CDR3 length equals 11 residues. With 4 bases clipped from V and 7 bases from J, the junction kept 3 bases outside the gene matches. From germline, CDR1 is SQVTM and CDR2 ANQGSEA. Individuals with alopecia areata gave both lesional scalp punch biopsies and peripheral blood for collection. J is TRBJ1-2 and V is TRBV29-1; 7 nucleotides align to TRBD1. The receptor's source is a human donor with alopecia areata. This specimen consisted of CD4+ T cells sorted from blood, obtained at week 0. CDR3 sequence reads: CSVGQGRGYTF. The CDR3 DNA sequence: TGCAGCGTTGGACAGGGTCGTGGCTACACCTTC. The full variable domain, with the rest looked up from reference TRBV29-1 and TRBJ1-2, is SAVISQKPSRDICQRGTSLTIQCQVDSQVTMMFWYRQQPGQSLTLIATANQGSEATYESGFVIDKFPISRPNLTFSTLTVSNMSPEDSSIYLCSVGQGRGYTFGSGTRLTVV.